The subject of this entry is one T cell receptor (beta chain). Unique molecular identifiers tagged the TCRbeta library. MiXCR, applied by TCRdb to the PCR reads, yields one record per CDR3 protein. The sample shows about 640,000 distinct CDR3 sequences, about 15% of them seen only once. V was clipped by 10 bases and J by 4 bases; unmatched bases: 9. Germline V gene data show CDR1 as SGHVS and CDR2 as FQNEAQ. This CDR3 spans 14 amino acids. The data were taken from a study of T-cell reconstitution after alpha-beta-depleted transplantation in children. This TCR came from a human donor who donated a stem cell graft to a child with acute myeloid leukemia. The rearrangement joins TRBV7-8 to TRBJ2-2; TRBD1 agrees at 7 bases. Sequences were derived from PBMCs from the stem cell graft donor, sampled from the stem cell graft. The CDR3 region has the DNA TGTGCCACCTACCCGGACAGGCCCACCGGGGAGCTGTTTTTT. The encoded protein is CATYPDRPTGELFF.